The 8 T cell receptor beta chains reported below all come from one sample, sequenced in a study of cytotoxic CD8 clonotypes in ibrutinib-treated CLL. Libraries were prepared by immunoSEQ multiplex PCR; TCRdb keeps only in-frame clonotypes and omits some of them. This table holds some 84,000 clones, approximately 86% found once. The sequencing used PBMCs, collected before ibrutinib treatment. These receptors were taken from a human donor with chronic lymphocytic leukemia.

A single count supports this clone. This chain connects TRBV5-1 to TRBJ2-5; D is perhaps TRBD2 (6 bases). Trimming left V 4 bases short and J 5 bases short, with 15 bases between. This CDR3 is 14 amino acids long. The germline V gene encodes CDR1 SGHRS and CDR2 YFSETQ. For the CDR3, the DNA is TGCGCCAGCAGCCAAGCGACTAGGAGGGAGACCCAGTACTTC. Translating gives CASSQATRRETQYF.

The chain uses TRBV13 and TRBJ1-1; D remains ambiguous. The CDR3 sequence is 13 residues long. CDR1 PRHDT and CDR2 FYEKMQ come from the germline V gene (reference sequence). The V and J ends lost 4 bases and 0 bases respectively, with 6 bases between them. CDR3 coding DNA: TGTGCCAGCAGCTCTAACATGAACACTGAAGCTTTCTTT. Its translation: CASSSNMNTEAFF.

This chain connects TRBV4-1 to TRBJ1-3; TRBD1 matches 8 bases. Germline CDR1 and CDR2: MGHRA and YSYEKL. The CDR3 runs 19 residues. V lost 0 bases, J lost 2 bases, and 12 bases stayed unmatched. CDR3 protein: CASSQEINRGYTAGNTIYF. The CDR3 DNA sequence: TGCGCCAGCAGCCAAGAAATTAACAGGGGGTATACGGCTGGAAACACCATATATTTT.

This chain connects TRBV10-3 to TRBJ2-7; TRBD1 aligns across 10 bases. The CDR3 contains 14 residues. Losses at the gene ends were 7 bases for V and 4 bases for J; bases not matched to a gene: 7. Germline V gives CDR1 ENHRY, CDR2 SYGVKD. CDR3 region: CAIKGTGEIYEQYF. DNA for the CDR3: TGTGCCATCAAAGGGACAGGGGAGATTTACGAGCAGTACTTC.

The chain combines TRBV7-2 with TRBJ1-1; no firm D call. The CDR3 length is 14 residues. Per germline, CDR1 SGHTA and CDR2 FQGNSA. V lost 1 base and J lost 4, with 10 bases in between. CDR3 nucleotides: TGTGCCAGCAGCTTAGTAGGCGGCGGCACTGAAGCTTTCTTT. Amino acid sequence: CASSLVGGGTEAFF.

V and J are TRBV19 and TRBJ1-2; the D is unclear. The V end lost 4 bases, the J end lost 0 bases, and 24 bases lay between the germline ends. Germline CDR1 is LNHDA and CDR2 is SQIVND (reference sequence). The CDR3 covers 19 residues. The chain's CDR3 is CASSSSDGGRLNPNYGYTF. The CDR3 region has the DNA TGTGCCAGTAGTAGTTCGGACGGTGGGCGGCTAAACCCTAACTATGGCTACACCTTC. The full variable domain, in which reference TRBV19 and TRBJ1-2 provide the parts outside the CDR3, is DGGITQSPKYLFRKEGQNVTLSCEQNLNHDAMYWYRQDPGQGLRLIYYSQIVNDFQKGDIAEGYSVSREKKESFPLTVTSAQKNPTAFYLCASSSSDGGRLNPNYGYTFGSGTRLTVV.

This chain joins TRBV7-3 and TRBJ2-1; 12 bases agree with TRBD1. The germline CDR1 and CDR2 sequences are SGHTA and FQGTGA. Trimming cost V 6 bases and J 7 bases; bases outside gene matches: 7. The CDR3 spans 15 residues. The CDR3 region has the DNA TGTGCCAGCAGTACGGGACAGGGGGCGCAGAATGAGCAGTTCTTC. Its protein is CASSTGQGAQNEQFF.

The V gene is TRBV7-9, the J gene TRBJ1-1; D possibly corresponds to TRBD1 (5 bases). The CDR3 covers 14 residues. Deletions cut 5 bases from V and 1 base from J, with 11 bases between. Germline CDR1 SEHNR, CDR2 FQNEAQ (reference sequence). In DNA form, the CDR3 reads TGTGCCAGCAGCCCTAGACAGACGAACACTGAAGCTTTCTTT. It specifies CASSPRQTNTEAFF. The entire variable domain, with the rest obtained from reference TRBV7-9 and TRBJ1-1, is as follows: DTGVSQNPRHKITKRGQNVTFRCDPISEHNRLYWYRQTLGQGPEFLTYFQNEAQLEKSRLLSDRFSAERPKGSFSTLEIQRTEQGDSAMYLCASSPRQTNTEAFFGQGTRLTVV.